The T cell receptor beta chain under discussion was sequenced for a study of blood T cell repertoires in COVID-19. Across about two dozen US areas, participants ranged in age from about 18 to 100 years. Participant-given clinical history determined each cohort assignment. TCRdb's copy holds only in-frame clones and misses some; the assay was immunoSEQ multiplex PCR. This table holds 210,000 or so clones, about 85% found once. The specimen was PBMCs or T cells enriched from blood (not recorded which). The receptor's source is a young man who had recovered from COVID-19.

The CDR3 DNA follows: TGTGCCAGCAGTGGTCAGGGATTTTACGCTTTCTTT. This translates into CASSGQGFYAFF. The gene calls are TRBV2 and TRBJ1-1; D perhaps matches TRBD1 (5 bases). The germline V gene has CDR1 SNHLY and CDR2 FYNNEI. Trimming took off 4 bases at V and 11 bases at J, with 14 bases between the two ends. The CDR3 is made up of 12 amino acids. Looking up the rest from reference TRBV2 and TRBJ1-1 gives the full variable domain: EPEVTQTPSHQVTQMGQEVILRCVPISNHLYFYWYRQILGQKVEFLVSFYNNEISEKSEIFDDQFSVERPDGSNFTLKIRSTKLEDSAMYFCASSGQGFYAFFGQGTRLTVV.